This T cell receptor (beta chain) emerged from a study of blood T cell repertoires in COVID-19. Study at large: From T cells, B-cell-depleted T cells, or PBMCs came the material, which was cDNA or gDNA.

The CDR3 is 14 amino acids. Germline CDR1 SGHDT, CDR2 YYEEEE. The V segment lost 4 bases and the J segment 9 bases; nucleotides outside the gene matches: 6. Authors' processing steps: Nucleated cell counts were estimated from reference gene primer amplification. The assay was immunoSEQ multiplex PCR, and TCRdb's table has in-frame clones only and misses some. That table supplies the V and J calls and clone size; D and trimming were determined from the DNA. The data hold a few hundred thousand clones, with around 88% observed a single time. Seattle patients were enrolled during active infection and followed longitudinally.

The V call is TRBV5-6, the J call TRBJ1-5; 11 nucleotides align to TRBD1. The receptor's source is a woman in her sixties or seventies with COVID-19, enrolled during active disease. The sequenced sample was peripheral blood. The CDR3 here is CASSPGTGGTPQHF. The CDR3 DNA follows: TGTGCCAGCAGCCCCGGGACAGGGGGGACGCCCCAGCATTTT. Looking up the rest from reference TRBV5-6 and TRBJ1-5 gives the full variable domain: DAGVTQSPTHLIKTRGQQVTLRCSPKSGHDTVSWYQQALGQGPQFIFQYYEEEERQRGNFPDRFSGHQFPNYSSELNVNALLLGDSALYLCASSPGTGGTPQHFGDGTRLSIL.